Below are 3 T cell receptor beta chains sequenced from a single sample in a study of T-cell reconstitution after alpha-beta-depleted transplantation in children. The library targeted TCRbeta and was prepared with unique molecular identifiers. From the PCR reads, TCRdb called clonotypes with MiXCR, one entry per CDR3 protein. The repertoire holds 200,000 to 250,000 distinct CDR3 sequences, with about 12% as singletons. This material consisted of PBMCs from the stem cell graft donor, taken from the stem cell graft. All receptors derive from a human donor who donated a stem cell graft to a child with acute lymphoblastic leukemia.

Ten or more counts support this clonotype. This rearrangement joins TRBV12-3 or TRBV12-4 to TRBJ2-2; the match to TRBD2 covers 7 bases. The junction had 2 bases not matched to a gene; V was cut back by 3 bases and J by 1 base. The CDR3 runs 15 residues. DNA for the CDR3: TGTGCCAGCAGTTTCATAGCGGGGAACACCGGGGAGCTGTTTTTT. The encoded protein is CASSFIAGNTGELFF.

This clonotype was observed a few times. CDR3 sequence (DNA): TGTGCCAGCAGTGAACTGCCAGCCCCCTACGAGCAGTACTTC. Translation: CASSELPAPYEQYF. The rearrangement links TRBV6-1 to TRBJ2-7; D not resolved. The CDR3 spans 14 residues. V was trimmed by 2 bases and J by 2 bases, leaving 10 bases between them. CDR1 and CDR2 (germline): MNHNS, SASEGT.

The table lists this clonotype with many counts. The chain links TRBV29-1 to TRBJ2-1; D may correspond to TRBD1 or TRBD2 (5 bases each). The CDR3 loop spans 14 amino acids. The germline CDR1 and CDR2 sequences are SQVTM and ANQGSEA. The V end was cut by 7 bases, the J end by 7 bases, with 20 bases between. CDR3 coding DNA: TGCAGCGGGGGCTCGGAGGTCCCTGGGAATGAGCAGTTCTTC. As protein: CSGGSEVPGNEQFF.